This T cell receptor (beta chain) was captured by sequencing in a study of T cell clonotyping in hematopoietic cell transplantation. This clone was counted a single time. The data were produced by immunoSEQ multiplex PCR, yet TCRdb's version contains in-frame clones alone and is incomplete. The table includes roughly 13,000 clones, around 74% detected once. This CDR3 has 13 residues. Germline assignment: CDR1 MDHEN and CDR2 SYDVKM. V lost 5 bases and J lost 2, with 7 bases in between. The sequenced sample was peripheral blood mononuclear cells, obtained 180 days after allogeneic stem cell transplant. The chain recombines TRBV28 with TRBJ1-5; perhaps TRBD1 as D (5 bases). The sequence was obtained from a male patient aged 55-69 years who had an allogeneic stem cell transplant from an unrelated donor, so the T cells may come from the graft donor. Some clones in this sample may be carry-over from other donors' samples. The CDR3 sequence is CASSRGGNQPQHF. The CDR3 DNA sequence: TGTGCCAGCAGTAGGGGAGGCAATCAGCCCCAGCATTTT.